The clone carrying this T cell receptor (beta chain) was picked up many times. As yet, its antigen is unknown. iRepertoire HTBI primers and Arm-PCR of CDR3 regions built TCR beta libraries. In the study's own analysis: Some 57 TRBV and roughly 15 TRBJ segments were identified across samples. TCRdb processed the multiplex PCR reads anew with MiXCR; each CDR3 protein has one entry. What appears here as the V and J calls and clone size reflects TCRdb's work, not the paper's. This sample has a few hundred thousand distinct CDR3 sequences, with about 14% found just once. This entry comes from a study of regulatory T cells in long-lasting Graves disease. Time point here: newly diagnosed GD, antithyroid drugs for less than 3 months. Researchers made the TCR library from RNA that was extracted from PBMCs. Whole-study findings and limits: TRBV28, TRBJ1-2 and TRBJ2-5 were segments that persistent disease favored.

Germline V gives CDR1 ENHRY, CDR2 SYGVKD. The CDR3 length is 16 residues. V shed 3 bases, J shed 8 bases, and the junction held 5 bases outside the gene matches. These same records also appear under a second study, on T cells in Graves' hyperthyroidism and ophthalmopathy. Turning to that study: Patients were aged 18 to 65, had disease duration under 2 months, and had newly diagnosed hyperthyroidism.

The receptor was isolated from a woman in her forties or fifties with Graves disease. This material consisted of peripheral blood mononuclear cells (PBMCs), taken at new diagnosis, from a patient treated with antithyroid drugs. This rearrangement joins TRBV10-3 to TRBJ2-1; 15 positions agree with TRBD2. CDR3 in DNA: TGTGCCATCAGTGATCGGACTAGCGGGAGGGGCGATGAGCAGTTCTTC. Protein: CAISDRTSGRGDEQFF.